This record concerns one TCR beta chain sequence. In the source study's methods: It was from reference gene primer amplification that nucleated cell counts were estimated. The repertoire was sequenced with immunoSEQ multiplex PCR; TCRdb's copy has only in-frame clones and lacks some. D and trimming come from the DNA, and the V and J calls and clone size come from that table. The data show about 90,000 clones, approximately 84% seen once. This record belongs to a study of blood T cell repertoires in COVID-19. About the study: Acute-phase and convalescent COVID-19 samples originated in the United States, Italy and Spain. T cells, B-cell-depleted T cells, or PBMCs supplied cDNA or gDNA.

The sample was peripheral blood. The receptor comes from a man aged 55 to 70 with acute or convalescent COVID-19.

The DNA for the CDR3 is TGTGCCAGCAGCGTTCTTAGCGGGGGAACCGGGGAGCTGTTTTTT. Translation: CASSVLSGGTGELFF. This chain joins TRBV9 and TRBJ2-2, with 9 bases identical to TRBD2. The germline gives CDR1 SGDLS, CDR2 YYNGEE. This CDR3 comprises 15 residues. V dropped 2 bases and J dropped 5; count of bases not matched to a gene: 4.